The present entry profiles one T cell receptor (beta chain) with its context. The sample comes from a study of cytomegalovirus exposure and HLA in healthy donors. Per the germline V gene, CDR1 is SGHRS and CDR2 is YFSETQ. Trimming pared 2 bases from V and 1 base from J, leaving 9 bases between. The CDR3 extends over 15 amino acids. The primer mix had 60 Vbeta and 13 Jbeta primers. Generated by immunoSEQ multiplex PCR, the TCRdb table keeps only in-frame clones and is missing some. This table has 200,000 or so clones, roughly nine tenths appearing once. The material sequenced was PBMCs. The chain carries TRBV5-1 and TRBJ2-2; possibly TRBD2 for D (5 bases). This TCR derives from a girl younger than two in good health and CMV-seronegative. Here the CDR3 DNA reads TGCGCCAGCAGCTTCATAAGCGGGAACACCGGGGAGCTGTTTTTT. As protein: CASSFISGNTGELFF. Filled out from reference TRBV5-1 and TRBJ2-2, the complete variable domain reads KAGVTQTPRYLIKTRGQQVTLSCSPISGHRSVSWYQQTPGQGLQFLFEYFSETQRNKGNFPGRFSGRQFSNSRSEMNVSTLELGDSALYLCASSFISGNTGELFFGEGSRLTVL.